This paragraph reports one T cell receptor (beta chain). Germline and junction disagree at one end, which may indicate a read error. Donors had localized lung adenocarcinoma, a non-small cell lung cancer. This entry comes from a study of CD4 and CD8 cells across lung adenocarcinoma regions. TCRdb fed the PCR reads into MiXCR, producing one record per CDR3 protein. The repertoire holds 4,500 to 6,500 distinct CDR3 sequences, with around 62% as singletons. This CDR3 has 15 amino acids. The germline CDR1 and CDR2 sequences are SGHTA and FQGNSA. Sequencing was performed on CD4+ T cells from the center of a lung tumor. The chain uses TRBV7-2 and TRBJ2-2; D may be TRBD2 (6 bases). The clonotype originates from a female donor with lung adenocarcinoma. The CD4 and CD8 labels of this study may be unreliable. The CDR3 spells CASSLGCGNSEEQFF. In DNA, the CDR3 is TGTGCCAGCAGCTTAGGTTGCGGGAACTCCGAGGAGCAGTTTTTT.